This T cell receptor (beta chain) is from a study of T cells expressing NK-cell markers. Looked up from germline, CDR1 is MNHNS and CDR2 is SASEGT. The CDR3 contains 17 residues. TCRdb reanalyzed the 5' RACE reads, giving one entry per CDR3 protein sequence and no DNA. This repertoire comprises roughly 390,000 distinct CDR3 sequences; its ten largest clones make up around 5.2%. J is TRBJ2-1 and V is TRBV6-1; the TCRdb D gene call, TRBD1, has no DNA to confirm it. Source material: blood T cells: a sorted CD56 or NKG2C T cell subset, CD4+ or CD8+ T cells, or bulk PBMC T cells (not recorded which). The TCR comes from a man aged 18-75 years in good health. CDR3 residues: CASRRDREWRGYNEQFF.